The 8 T cell receptor beta chains below come from one sample, sequenced in a study of beta chain features in type 1 diabetes. No antigen is known for these receptors. The isolated RNA, all of it, was reverse transcribed, so expressed TCRB transcripts were what got sequenced. Some clones are missing from TCRdb's copy, which holds only in-frame ones; the method was immunoSEQ multiplex PCR. The sample holds some 700,000 clones, 13% seen once. Overall study findings and caveats: Patients with Type 1 diabetes showed moderately but significantly shorter TCRB CDR3s in all four CD4+ subsets.

Material for sequencing was naive CD4+ T cells from blood. These receptors originate from a man aged 18 to 35 with type 1 diabetes.

J is TRBJ1-3 and V is TRBV25-1, with D perhaps matching TRBD1 (5 bases). This CDR3 has 16 amino acids. The germline V gene encodes CDR1 MGHDK and CDR2 SYGVNS. V lost 1 base, J lost 2 bases, and 12 bases lay in between. This chain's CDR3 is CASSESYWGTGNTIYF. For the CDR3, the DNA is TGTGCCAGCAGTGAATCGTATTGGGGGACTGGAAACACCATATATTTT.

A few counts support this clone. V usage is TRBV5-1 and J usage is TRBJ1-5, with D tentatively TRBD1 (6 bases). Between the trimmed V and J ends, which lost 0 bases and 9 bases, there was a span of 19 bases. The CDR3 spans 16 residues. The germline V gene has CDR1 SGHRS and CDR2 YFSETQ. Here the CDR3 DNA reads TGCGCCAGCAGCTTGGATTCAGGGGCCGGCCATTGGCCCCAGCATTTT. Protein: CASSLDSGAGHWPQHF.

This clone was recorded a few times. V and J are TRBV7-9 and TRBJ2-5; D gene ambiguous. Trimming stripped 3 bases from V and 3 bases from J, with 8 bases between. The CDR3 consists of 13 residues. Germline lookup yields CDR1 SEHNR and CDR2 FQNEAQ (reference sequence). CDR3 nucleotide sequence: TGTGCCAGCAGCTTTACTTCCGAAGAGACCCAGTACTTC. Translation gives CASSFTSEETQYF.

CDR3 in amino acids: CASSDTLNTEAFF. The CDR3 coding sequence is TGTGCCAGCTCGGACACTTTGAACACTGAAGCTTTCTTT. This chain links TRBV6-6 with TRBJ1-1, with D possibly TRBD1 on 5 matching bases. CDR1 is MNHNY and CDR2 is SVGAGI in the germline V gene (reference sequence). Trimming shortened V by 8 bases and J by 0 bases, and 10 bases separated the two germline ends. The CDR3 totals 13 residues.

This clone was seen a handful of times. The J gene is TRBJ2-3, the V gene TRBV28, with a possible D match to TRBD2 (5 bases). Trimming left V 5 bases short and J 3 bases short, with 12 bases between. The CDR3 spans 14 residues. In germline, CDR1 is MDHEN, CDR2 SYDVKM. The CDR3 region has the DNA TGTGCCAGCAGTCGGGCGTCGGGGACAGATACGCAGTATTTT. It translates to CASSRASGTDTQYF.

The chain has TRBV14 and TRBJ2-7, with D possibly called TRBD1 or TRBD2 (6 bases each). V shed 1 base and J shed 4 bases, with 20 bases lying between them. The CDR3 runs to 17 residues. Germline V gene data show CDR1 as SGHDN and CDR2 as FVKESK. CDR3 coding DNA: TGTGCCAGCAGCCAAGCAGAAGGGGGACTCACCCTTTACGAGCAGTACTTC. Its protein is CASSQAEGGLTLYEQYF.

This clone occurred a few times. This sequence joins TRBV5-1 and TRBJ2-7; tentatively, D is TRBD1 (5 bases). This CDR3 spans 13 amino acids. V was pared by 4 bases and J by 6 bases, with 14 bases between. Germline V gene data show CDR1 as SGHRS and CDR2 as YFSETQ. The DNA for the CDR3 is TGCGCCAGCAGCCCGACAGAGTTTGGCGAGCAGTACTTC. This encodes CASSPTEFGEQYF.

This clone occurred a few times. The chain joins TRBV7-9 to TRBJ2-5; maybe TRBD2 (6 bases). This CDR3 has 18 amino acids. Per germline, CDR1 SEHNR and CDR2 FQNEAQ (reference sequence). V was pared by 1 base and J by 4 bases, with 22 bases between. As DNA, the CDR3 is TGTGCCAGCAGCTTAGGGTCTCTCGAGGGCCCCGGGGGAGAGACCCAGTACTTC. This translates into CASSLGSLEGPGGETQYF. Full variable domain (missing parts from reference TRBV7-9 and TRBJ2-5): DTGVSQNPRHKITKRGQNVTFRCDPISEHNRLYWYRQTLGQGPEFLTYFQNEAQLEKSRLLSDRFSAERPKGSFSTLEIQRTEQGDSAMYLCASSLGSLEGPGGETQYFGPGTRLLVL.